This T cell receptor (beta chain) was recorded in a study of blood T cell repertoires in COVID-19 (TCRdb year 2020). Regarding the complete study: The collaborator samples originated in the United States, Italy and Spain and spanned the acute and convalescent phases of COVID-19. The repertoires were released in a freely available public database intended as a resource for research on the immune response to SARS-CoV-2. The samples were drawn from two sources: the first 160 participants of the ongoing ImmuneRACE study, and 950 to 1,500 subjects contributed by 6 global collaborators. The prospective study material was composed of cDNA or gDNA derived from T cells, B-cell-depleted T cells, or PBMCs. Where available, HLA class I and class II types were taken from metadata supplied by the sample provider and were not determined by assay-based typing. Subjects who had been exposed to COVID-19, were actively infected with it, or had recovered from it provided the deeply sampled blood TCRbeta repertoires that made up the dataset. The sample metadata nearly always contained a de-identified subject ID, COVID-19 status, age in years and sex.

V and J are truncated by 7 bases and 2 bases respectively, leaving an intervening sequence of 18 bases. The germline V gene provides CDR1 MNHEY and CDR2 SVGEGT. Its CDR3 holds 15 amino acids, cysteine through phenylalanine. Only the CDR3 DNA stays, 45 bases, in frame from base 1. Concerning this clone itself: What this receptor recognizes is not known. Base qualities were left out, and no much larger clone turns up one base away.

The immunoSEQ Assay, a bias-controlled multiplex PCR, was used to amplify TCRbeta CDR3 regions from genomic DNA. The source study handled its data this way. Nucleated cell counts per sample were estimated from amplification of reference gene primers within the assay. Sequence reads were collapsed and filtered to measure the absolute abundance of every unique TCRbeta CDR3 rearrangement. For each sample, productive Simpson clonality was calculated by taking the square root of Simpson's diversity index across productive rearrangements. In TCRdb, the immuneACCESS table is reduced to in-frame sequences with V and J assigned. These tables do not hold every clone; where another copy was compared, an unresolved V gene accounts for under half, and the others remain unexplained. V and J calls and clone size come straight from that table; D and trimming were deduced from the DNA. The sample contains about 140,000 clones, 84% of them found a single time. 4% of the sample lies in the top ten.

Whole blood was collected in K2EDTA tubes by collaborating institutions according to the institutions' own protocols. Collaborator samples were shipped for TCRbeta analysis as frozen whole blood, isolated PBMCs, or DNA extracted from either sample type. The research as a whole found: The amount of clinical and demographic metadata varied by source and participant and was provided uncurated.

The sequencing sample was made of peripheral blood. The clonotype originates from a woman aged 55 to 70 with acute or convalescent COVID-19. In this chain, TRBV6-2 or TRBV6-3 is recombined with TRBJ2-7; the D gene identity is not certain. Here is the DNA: TGTGCCAGCACCCCGGCGGCCGGTCAAACCTACGAGCAGTACTTC. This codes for CASTPAAGQTYEQYF.